Listed below are T cell receptor beta chains from one sample, sequenced in a study of regulatory T cells in long-lasting Graves disease. TCRdb recomputed calls from the multiplex PCR reads with MiXCR, one row per CDR3 protein. The repertoire consists of 400,000 to 500,000 distinct CDR3 sequences, with roughly a fifth occurring once and the leading ten covering roughly an eighth. Sample: peripheral blood mononuclear cells (PBMCs), taken when the disease was refractory, from a patient treated with antithyroid drugs. The receptors derive from a female donor with Graves disease. CDR3s include the opening cysteine and the closing phenylalanine or tryptophan. The order of the fields is V gene, J gene, CDR3 length, clone size, CDR3 protein. The listing skips clone size in some rows; elsewhere it reads once, few, many or a size class.

TRBV27	TRBJ1-1	13	many	CASSPRTATEAFF
TRBV10-1	TRBJ1-3	14	NA	CASSEATAGNTIYF
TRBV28	TRBJ2-3	15	NA	CASSSESGGTDTQYF
TRBV5-1	TRBJ2-2	13	NA	CASRDRTTGELFF
TRBV6-1	TRBJ1-2	14	many	CASNQGQTSYGYTF
TRBV20-1	TRBJ2-7	13	few	CSARSDRAYEQYF
TRBV27	TRBJ2-4	15	many	CASSLRRTGENIQYF
TRBV12-3/TRBV12-4	TRBJ1-1	11	many	CASTPGTEAFF
TRBV25-1	TRBJ2-7	13	NA	CASRKGLSYEQYF
TRBV28	TRBJ2-6	15	NA	CASSFPVSGANVLTF
TRBV29-1	TRBJ2-4	11	few	CSVVRRDIQYF
TRBV28	TRBJ1-4	14	many	CASSFPTANEKLFF
TRBV6-1	TRBJ1-5	15	many	CASAQQAYSNQPQHF
TRBV29-1	TRBJ2-2	14	NA	CSVAALAGGGELFF
TRBV3-1	TRBJ2-1	17	few	CASSQVGSGRADNEQFF
TRBV6-1	TRBJ2-1	14	NA	CASSKNPGFNEQFF
TRBV2	TRBJ2-7	15	NA	CASRGLAGAQYEQYF
TRBV7-9	TRBJ2-7	16	many	CASSLVPGAGLPKQYF
TRBV28	TRBJ2-5	12	many	CASSLPGKTQYF
TRBV29-1	TRBJ1-5	13	few	CSIPGGHNQPQHF
TRBV7-9	TRBJ2-6	18	NA	CASSLGPPADSGANVLTF
TRBV6-1	TRBJ1-3	15	NA	CASSASVRSGNTIYF
TRBV7-9	TRBJ1-1	12	few	CASSPTGSEAFF
TRBV27	TRBJ2-1	15	few	CASSGAREVYNEQSF
TRBV15	TRBJ2-7	13	NA	CATQGNVSYEQYF
TRBV15	TRBJ2-5	15	NA	CATSRVGVTGETQYF
TRBV27	TRBJ1-1	15	NA	CASSLSGVLNTEAFF
TRBV20-1	TRBJ2-3	15	NA	CSASSQDSRTDTQYF
TRBV20-1	TRBJ1-5	13	few	CSAGGQANQPQHF
TRBV5-6	TRBJ1-4	14	NA	CASSFRDGGEKLFF
TRBV5-1	TRBJ1-3	14	NA	CASSSDRGGNTIYF
TRBV28	TRBJ2-7	16	many	CASSLMWSQLSYEQYF
TRBV29-1	TRBJ2-3	13	NA	CSVNTGGPDTQYF